These 23 T cell receptor beta chains originate from one sample sequenced in a study of cytomegalovirus exposure and HLA in healthy donors. Vbeta (60) and Jbeta (13) primers were used in the PCR. The method was immunoSEQ multiplex PCR; TCRdb's version includes in-frame clones alone and lacks a portion of them. The sample includes around 100,000 clones, around 85% seen only once; the top ten take about 5.5%. The sequencing input was PBMCs. Receptors originate from a man between 35 and 55 years old in good health and CMV-seropositive.

The chain recombines TRBV18 with TRBJ1-2, with 8 positions matching TRBD1. Germline V lookup: CDR1 KGHSH, CDR2 LQKENI. The CDR3 has 14 amino acids. V shed 3 bases and J 6 bases; nucleotides not matched to a gene: 6. The CDR3 loop is CASSPDRGGNGYTF. The CDR3 DNA sequence: TGTGCCAGCTCACCCGACAGGGGAGGTAATGGCTACACCTTC. The entire variable domain, with the rest obtained from reference TRBV18 and TRBJ1-2, is as follows: NAGVMQNPRHLVRRRGQEARLRCSPMKGHSHVYWYRQLPEEGLKFMVYLQKENIIDESGMPKERFSAEFPKEGPSILRIQQVVRGDSAAYFCASSPDRGGNGYTFGSGTRLTVV.

This clone was picked up one time. The chain is built from TRBV7-2 and TRBJ2-1, with 12 bases aligning to TRBD2. After removal of 5 bases from V and 0 bases from J, the junction contained 5 bases not matched to a gene. The CDR3 has 17 amino acids. Per the germline V gene, CDR1 is SGHTA and CDR2 is FQGNSA. DNA of the CDR3: TGTGCCAGCAGCCTCCTAGCGGGAGGGCCCTCCTACAATGAGCAGTTCTTC. Translated, it gives CASSLLAGGPSYNEQFF.

V and J are TRBV6-1 and TRBJ1-2, with D hard to call. This CDR3 contains 13 residues. Germline loops: CDR1 MNHNS, CDR2 SASEGT. The V gene lost 6 bases and the J gene lost 4 bases, with 12 bases spanning the gap. The CDR3, as DNA: TGTGCCAGCAGGGTGTACAGCTTCTATGGCTACACCTTC. Translation gives CASRVYSFYGYTF.

About this clone itself: The sample carries other DNA sequences with the same CDR3. This chain uses TRBV7-4 with TRBJ1-6; 10 bases agree with TRBD1. CDR3 length: 21 residues. The germline CDR1 and CDR2 sequences are SGHVT and SQSDAQ. Trimming took 2 bases from V and 0 from J; bases not matched to a gene: 13. The CDR3 DNA sequence: TGTGCCAGCAGCTTATTGGGACAGGGGAGGCGACTGAGCTCCTATAATTCACCCCTCCACTTT. Translating gives CASSLLGQGRRLSSYNSPLHF.

The chain combines TRBV2 with TRBJ2-1; 8 bases align to TRBD1. The ends lost 5 bases at V and 1 base at J; junction bases unmatched: 4. The germline gives CDR1 SNHLY, CDR2 FYNNEI. The CDR3 has 15 residues. Here the CDR3 DNA reads TGTGCCAGCAGTTCCGACAGGGGATCCTACAATGAGCAGTTCTTC. Amino acid sequence: CASSSDRGSYNEQFF.

The CDR3 coding sequence is TGTGCTAGTGGTTTGGCGGGAAGTGCCTATGGCTACACCTTC. It specifies CASGLAGSAYGYTF. The chain employs TRBV12-5 and TRBJ1-2, with D unresolved. Trimming cost V 1 base and J 4 bases, with 10 bases left between them. From germline, CDR1 is LGHNT and CDR2 FRNRAP. The CDR3 is made up of 14 amino acids.

In its sample, this clone was seen a few times. The chain carries TRBV2 and TRBJ1-5, with 12 bases identical to TRBD1. Germline lookup yields CDR1 SNHLY and CDR2 FYNNEI. V dropped 11 bases and J dropped 3; count of bases not matched to a gene: 2. CDR3 size: 13 residues. The CDR3 region has the DNA TGTGCCTGGGACAGGGGGCCCAATCAGCCCCAGCATTTT. It is translated as CAWDRGPNQPQHF.

In DNA, the CDR3 is TGTGCCAGCAGTTCCCTCGGACCGGGGGAGACCCAGTACTTC. Translating gives CASSSLGPGETQYF. The chain employs TRBV28 and TRBJ2-5; weak D call: TRBD2 (5 bases). Germline V gives CDR1 MDHEN, CDR2 SYDVKM. This CDR3 has 14 residues. V lost 4 bases and J lost 5, with 14 bases in between.

This sequence joins TRBV5-4 and TRBJ1-2; TRBD1 matches at 8 bases. Losses at the gene ends were 4 bases for V and 4 bases for J; bases not matched to a gene: 9. The CDR3 extends over 15 amino acids. The germline gives CDR1 SGHNT, CDR2 YYREEE (reference sequence). The DNA for the CDR3 is TGTGCCAGCAGCAGACCAGGGGGCCCTCTCTATGGCTACACCTTC. Translating gives CASSRPGGPLYGYTF. The full variable domain, completed using reference TRBV5-4 and TRBJ1-2, is ETGVTQSPTHLIKTRGQQVTLRCSSQSGHNTVSWYQQALGQGPQFIFQYYREEENGRGNFPPRFSGLQFPNYSSELNVNALELDDSALYLCASSRPGGPLYGYTFGSGTRLTVV.

The rearrangement links TRBV7-8 to TRBJ2-2, with D unclear. Trimming pared 6 bases from V and 1 base from J, leaving 9 bases between. CDR3 size: 14 residues. The germline gives CDR1 SGHVS, CDR2 FQNEAQ. CDR3 nucleotides: TGTGCCAGCAGTCATAGAAGGAACACCGGGGAGCTGTTTTTT. Translating it yields CASSHRRNTGELFF. Together with reference TRBV7-8 and TRBJ2-2, the CDR3 gives the full variable domain: GAGVSQSPRYKVAKRGQDVALRCDPISGHVSLFWYQQALGQGPEFLTYFQNEAQLDKSGLPSDRFFAERPEGSVSTLKIQRTQQEDSAVYLCASSHRRNTGELFFGEGSRLTVL.

This clone was detected once. This chain connects TRBV2 to TRBJ2-1, with D perhaps TRBD2 (5 bases). The CDR3 is 15 amino acids. Trimming shortened V by 1 base and J by 2 bases, and 9 bases separated the two germline ends. Germline V gives CDR1 SNHLY, CDR2 FYNNEI. The CDR3 DNA is TGTGCCAGCAGTGAAGAGAGGGATCCCTACAATGAGCAGTTCTTC. This gives the protein CASSEERDPYNEQFF.

This chain links TRBV6-5 with TRBJ2-7; 7 bases are shared with TRBD1. In germline, CDR1 is MNHEY, CDR2 SVGAGI. The CDR3 loop spans 12 amino acids. J gave up 3 bases and V 10 bases, and 6 bases lay outside the gene matches. The chain's CDR3 is CAISTGFYEQYF. The DNA of the CDR3 is TGTGCCATCTCGACAGGGTTCTACGAGCAGTACTTC.

This clone was picked up a small number of times. This chain uses TRBV9 with TRBJ2-2; 12 bases map to TRBD2. V was clipped by 3 bases and J by 6 bases; unmatched bases: 9. The germline gives CDR1 SGDLS, CDR2 YYNGEE. The CDR3 covers 17 residues. CDR3 nucleotides: TGTGCCAGCAGCGACGGGGGACTAGCGGGTATTTCCGGGGAGCTGTTTTTT. Translating gives CASSDGGLAGISGELFF.

This chain joins TRBV5-1 and TRBJ1-1, with TRBD1 as a possible D gene (5 bases). The V and J ends lost 0 bases and 4 bases respectively, with 13 bases between them. Germline V CDR1 and CDR2: SGHRS, YFSETQ. This CDR3 region has 15 residues. The CDR3 bases are TGCGCCAGCAGCTTGGGCGGTTCTAGGGGCACTGAAGCTTTCTTT. This sequence encodes CASSLGGSRGTEAFF.

This rearrangement joins TRBV5-1 to TRBJ2-5, with 8 bases that match TRBD2. J gave up 0 bases and V 5 bases, and 3 bases lay outside the gene matches. Germline V CDR1 and CDR2: SGHRS, YFSETQ. The CDR3 runs to 14 residues. This chain's CDR3 is CASSSSGYQETQYF. CDR3 in DNA: TGCGCCAGCAGTTCTAGCGGGTACCAAGAGACCCAGTACTTC.

The DNA for the CDR3 is TGCGCCAGCAGCCCGCGGACAGGCAACACCGGGGAGCTGTTTTTT. Its protein product is CASSPRTGNTGELFF. The chain employs TRBV5-1 and TRBJ2-2, with 7 bases that match TRBD1. CDR3 length equals 15 residues. V dropped 4 bases and J dropped 2; count of bases not matched to a gene: 5. Germline V gene data show CDR1 as SGHRS and CDR2 as YFSETQ.

The rearrangement links TRBV6-1 to TRBJ1-5; a possible D gene is TRBD1 (5 bases). The V end was cut by 8 bases, the J end by 4 bases, with 12 bases between. Germline CDR1 MNHNS, CDR2 SASEGT. The CDR3 runs to 13 residues. CDR3: CASLRDGNQPQHF. The CDR3 region has the DNA TGTGCCAGCCTCAGGGATGGGAATCAGCCCCAGCATTTT.

V usage is TRBV29-1 and J usage is TRBJ1-1, with 9 nucleotides matching TRBD1. The V and J ends lost 2 bases and 10 bases, in that order; junction bases with no gene match: 8. CDR3 length: 13 amino acids. In germline, CDR1 is SQVTM, CDR2 ANQGSEA. CDR3 coding DNA: TGCAGCGTTGAACTGAATCTGGGACAGGGAGCTTTCTTT. Translating gives CSVELNLGQGAFF. Complete variable domain (other parts from reference TRBV29-1 and TRBJ1-1): SAVISQKPSRDICQRGTSLTIQCQVDSQVTMMFWYRQQPGQSLTLIATANQGSEATYESGFVIDKFPISRPNLTFSTLTVSNMSPEDSSIYLCSVELNLGQGAFFGQGTRLTVV.

The chain combines TRBV9 with TRBJ1-2; D possibly corresponds to TRBD1 (6 bases). Germline V gene data show CDR1 as SGDLS and CDR2 as YYNGEE. The CDR3 spans 12 residues. V was shortened by 3 bases and J by 3 bases, with 6 bases between the two germline ends. CDR3: CASSGQDYGYTF. In DNA, the CDR3 is TGTGCCAGCAGCGGACAGGACTATGGCTACACCTTC.

This clone was counted only a few times. The gene calls are TRBV29-1 and TRBJ1-2, with no clear D. CDR1 and CDR2 (germline): SQVTM, ANQGSEA. This CDR3 contains 13 residues. Trimming took 6 bases from V and 4 from J, leaving 15 bases between them. Here the CDR3 reads CSVKAVDGYGYTF. The CDR3, as DNA: TGCAGCGTAAAAGCGGTGGACGGCTATGGCTACACCTTC. The entire variable domain, with the rest obtained from reference TRBV29-1 and TRBJ1-2, is as follows: SAVISQKPSRDICQRGTSLTIQCQVDSQVTMMFWYRQQPGQSLTLIATANQGSEATYESGFVIDKFPISRPNLTFSTLTVSNMSPEDSSIYLCSVKAVDGYGYTFGSGTRLTVV.

V and J are TRBV11-3 and TRBJ2-3, with D unresolved. Trimming removed 1 base at V and 0 bases at J, with 5 bases between. The CDR3 spans 14 residues. Per germline, CDR1 SGHNT and CDR2 YENEEA. CDR3 region: CASSLGPSTDTQYF. CDR3 DNA sequence: TGTGCCAGCAGCTTAGGGCCAAGCACAGATACGCAGTATTTT.

The genes are TRBV6-5 and TRBJ1-1, with D hard to call. This CDR3 is 15 amino acids long. Germline V gene data show CDR1 as MNHEY and CDR2 as SVGAGI. The ends were cut back, 3 bases at V and 1 base at J, with 12 bases in the middle. The CDR3 here is CASSYHGTGNTEAFF. The CDR3 DNA follows: TGTGCCAGCAGTTATCACGGTACCGGGAACACTGAAGCTTTCTTT.

V and J are TRBV9 and TRBJ2-2; tentative D call: TRBD1 (5 bases). The germline gives CDR1 SGDLS, CDR2 YYNGEE. The CDR3 runs to 16 residues. Deletions cut 4 bases from V and 1 base from J, with 14 bases between. In DNA form, the CDR3 reads TGTGCCAGCAGCCCCAGGCGCAGGGTGAACACCGGGGAGCTGTTTTTT. Translation: CASSPRRRVNTGELFF.